The following is a T cell receptor beta chain sequence with its context. What it binds is not known. The sample comes from a study of vaccination and CD4 T cells after COVID-19. Trimming removed 4 bases at V and 4 bases at J, with 20 bases between. The CDR3 is 16 amino acids. The germline gives CDR1 SGHTA, CDR2 FQGNSA. With the Oncomine TCR Beta short-read assay, DNA from cultured CD4+ T cells was sequenced. Once CD4+ T cells had been cultured, genomic DNA was extracted from them. Each CDR3 protein gets one entry after TCRdb re-called the PCR reads with MiXCR. Of around 9,200 distinct CDR3 sequences detected, approximately 63% appear once; the ten largest clones hold about 25%. Treatment indicated: approximately 10-day PBMC culture with coronavirus spike peptide pools or control peptides (ViraFEST assay).

Sequencing input: CD4+ T cells from blood, cultured in vitro. V gene TRBV7-2 combines with J gene TRBJ2-7; D is unclear. The receptor's source is a human donor who had recovered from COVID-19. CDR3 DNA: TGTGCCAGCAGCTATCCTGGTGGCAGCGTCCAATACGAGCAGTACTTC. This gives the protein CASSYPGGSVQYEQYF.